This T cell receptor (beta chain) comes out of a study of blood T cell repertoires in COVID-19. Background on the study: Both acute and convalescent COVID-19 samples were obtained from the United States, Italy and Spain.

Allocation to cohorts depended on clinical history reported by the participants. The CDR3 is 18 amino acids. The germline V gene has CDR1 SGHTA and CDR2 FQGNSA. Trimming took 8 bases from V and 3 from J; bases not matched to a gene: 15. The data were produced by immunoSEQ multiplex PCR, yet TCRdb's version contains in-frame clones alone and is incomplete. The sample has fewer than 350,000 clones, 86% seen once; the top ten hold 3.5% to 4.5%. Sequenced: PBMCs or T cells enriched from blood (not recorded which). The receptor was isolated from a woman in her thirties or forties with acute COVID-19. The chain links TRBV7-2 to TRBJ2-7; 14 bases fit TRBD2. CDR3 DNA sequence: TGTGCCAGCTCTCGTTTCCCGGGACTAGCGGGAGATGGCTACGAGCAGTACTTC. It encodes CASSRFPGLAGDGYEQYF.